Following are 23 T cell receptor beta chains from one sample sequenced in a study of CD8 T cells in cerebrospinal fluid in Alzheimer's disease. Each CDR3 protein gets one entry in TCRdb, which reprocessed the 10x single-cell sequencing reads and gives no DNA. The specimen's table records some 1,400 distinct CDR3 sequences. Material for sequencing was cerebrospinal fluid. The receptors here all came from a human donor with mild cognitive impairment.

This clonotype ranks as medium-sized (0.01 to 0.1%) in terms of frequency. The chain recombines TRBV29-1 with TRBJ1-4; TCRdb indicates TRBD1, and absent DNA this call remains unverified. CDR1 and CDR2 (germline): SQVTM, ANQGSEA. This CDR3 is built from 13 residues. The CDR3 sequence: CSVLTGADEKLFF.

Its frequency marks this clonotype as large. The J gene is TRBJ1-6, the V gene TRBV15. The CDR3 loop spans 17 amino acids. The germline V gene has CDR1 LNHNV and CDR2 YYDKDF (reference sequence). The CDR3 loop is CATSRDPESSYNSPLHF. Full variable domain (rest looked up from reference TRBV15 and TRBJ1-6): DAMVIQNPRYQVTQFGKPVTLSCSQTLNHNVMYWYQQKSSQAPKLLFHYYDKDFNNEADTPDNFQSRRPNTSFCFLDIRSPGLGDTAMYLCATSRDPESSYNSPLHFGNGTRLTVT.

This clonotype is deemed medium-sized by its frequency. The CDR3 spells CAWSVVRRWNTEAFF. This sequence joins TRBV30 and TRBJ1-1. Per the germline V gene, CDR1 is GTSNPN and CDR2 is SVGIG (reference sequence). There are 15 residues in the CDR3.

This clonotype counts as large (0.1 to 1%) by frequency. The J gene is TRBJ2-7, the V gene TRBV7-8; TCRdb indicates TRBD2, and absent DNA this call remains unverified. Germline V lookup: CDR1 SGHVS, CDR2 FQNEAQ. The CDR3 is 15 amino acids. The CDR3 is CASSLFKGLNYEQYF.

This rearrangement joins TRBV18 to TRBJ2-2; the D gene TCRdb calls, TRBD1, cannot be checked with no DNA. The CDR3 is 14 amino acids. Germline CDR1 reads KGHSH; CDR2 reads LQKENI. The CDR3 reads CASLAAGRTGELFF.

By frequency, this clonotype is large (0.1 to 1%). The V gene is TRBV7-9, the J gene TRBJ2-1; TCRdb's D call of TRBD2 is untestable without DNA. There are 15 residues in the CDR3. Germline CDR1 is SEHNR and CDR2 is FQNEAQ (reference sequence). CDR3 residues: CASSRTSGGYNEQFF.

This rearrangement joins TRBV5-6 to TRBJ2-3; absent DNA, TCRdb's TRBD2 call cannot be checked. CDR1 and CDR2 (germline): SGHDT, YYEEEE. The CDR3 is 16 amino acids. This chain's CDR3 is CASSLLGGSGPDTQYF.

This clonotype ranks as large in terms of frequency. The rearrangement links TRBV9 to TRBJ2-7; TCRdb indicates TRBD2, and absent DNA this call remains unverified. This CDR3 has 16 amino acids. The germline CDR1 and CDR2 sequences are SGDLS and YYNGEE. This CDR3 reads CASSVSGTSFTYEQYF.

This clonotype is labeled large based on frequency. The chain combines TRBV5-4 with TRBJ1-1. Germline lookup yields CDR1 SGHNT and CDR2 YYREEE (reference sequence). The CDR3 runs to 14 residues. CDR3: CASSFELADTEAFF.

V gene TRBV10-3 combines with J gene TRBJ1-1. This CDR3 has 14 residues. Germline-derived CDR1 and CDR2 are ENHRY and SYGVKD. CDR3 amino acids: CAIREHTMNTEAFF.

This chain links TRBV27 with TRBJ2-6. This CDR3 has 15 residues. Germline V gives CDR1 MNHEY, CDR2 SMNVEV (reference sequence). The CDR3 region is CASSLLVSGANVLTF.

By frequency, this clonotype is medium-sized. This chain links TRBV6-2 or TRBV6-3 with TRBJ2-1; absent DNA, TCRdb's TRBD2 call cannot be checked. The V gene's germline CDR1 is MNHEY and CDR2 SVGEGT. The CDR3 covers 15 residues. The CDR3: CASRSGLDLLHEQFF.

This clonotype registers medium-sized by frequency. The genes are TRBV7-2 and TRBJ2-7; TCRdb gives TRBD2 as the D gene, but with no DNA this cannot be confirmed. This CDR3 spans 19 amino acids. Germline CDR1 is SGHTA and CDR2 is FQGNSA. CDR3 sequence reads: CASSTRTSGPGGISYEQYF.

This CDR3 reads CASRDSSYEQYF. The J gene is TRBJ2-7, the V gene TRBV18; the TCRdb D gene call, TRBD1, has no DNA to confirm it. CDR3 length: 12 amino acids. CDR1 KGHSH and CDR2 LQKENI come from the germline V gene. The full variable domain, its missing parts supplied by reference TRBV18 and TRBJ2-7, is NAGVMQNPRHLVRRRGQEARLRCSPMKGHSHVYWYRQLPEEGLKFMVYLQKENIIDESGMPKERFSAEFPKEGPSILRIQQVVRGDSAAYFCASRDSSYEQYFGPGTRLTVT.

Measured by frequency, this clonotype is medium-sized (0.01 to 0.1%). V and J are TRBV7-8 and TRBJ2-7; the TCRdb call, TRBD2, lacks DNA for checking. Per the germline V gene, CDR1 is SGHVS and CDR2 is FQNEAQ. The CDR3 runs to 14 residues. CDR3 sequence: CASSAGGTSYEQYF. The entire variable domain, with the rest obtained from reference TRBV7-8 and TRBJ2-7, is as follows: GAGVSQSPRYKVAKRGQDVALRCDPISGHVSLFWYQQALGQGPEFLTYFQNEAQLDKSGLPSDRFFAERPEGSVSTLKIQRTQQEDSAVYLCASSAGGTSYEQYFGPGTRLTVT.

Considering frequency, this clonotype is medium-sized. The rearrangement joins TRBV7-3 to TRBJ2-1; absent DNA, TCRdb's TRBD2 call cannot be checked. CDR1 SGHTA and CDR2 FQGTGA come from the germline V gene. This CDR3 comprises 17 residues. This CDR3 is CASSPTTSGGLRNEQFF.

This rearrangement joins TRBV3-1 to TRBJ1-4; the TRBD1 assignment by TCRdb is unverifiable without DNA. Per germline, CDR1 LGHDT and CDR2 YNNKEL (reference sequence). The CDR3 has 13 amino acids. The chain's CDR3 is CASLRGPGEKLFF.

This clonotype registers medium-sized by frequency. The rearrangement links TRBV9 to TRBJ1-2. The CDR3 runs 12 residues. Germline CDR1 and CDR2: SGDLS and YYNGEE. This CDR3 reads CASSRGVYGYTF.

This clonotype registers medium-sized by frequency. This chain connects TRBV20-1 to TRBJ1-1; the D gene TCRdb calls, TRBD1, cannot be checked with no DNA. Germline V lookup: CDR1 DFQATT, CDR2 SNEGSKA (reference sequence). The CDR3 is 15 amino acids. CDR3 residues: CSAPDRGLGVTEAFF.

This clonotype is identified as large from frequency. J is TRBJ2-3 and V is TRBV20-1. The germline V gene encodes CDR1 DFQATT and CDR2 SNEGSKA (reference sequence). CDR3 size: 15 residues. CDR3: CSAVSMETSTDTQYF.

The rearrangement uses TRBV29-1 and TRBJ2-5; lacking DNA, the TRBD2 call made by TCRdb goes unchecked. Germline assignment: CDR1 SQVTM and CDR2 ANQGSEA. The CDR3 consists of 13 residues. The CDR3 region is CSVLAGGGETQYF. Supplemented by reference TRBV29-1 and TRBJ2-5, the full variable domain reads SAVISQKPSRDICQRGTSLTIQCQVDSQVTMMFWYRQQPGQSLTLIATANQGSEATYESGFVIDKFPISRPNLTFSTLTVSNMSPEDSSIYLCSVLAGGGETQYFGPGTRLLVL.

The chain employs TRBV6-5 and TRBJ2-2; TCRdb designates TRBD2, a call that cannot be tested without DNA. Germline loops: CDR1 MNHEY, CDR2 SVGAGI. The CDR3 extends over 18 amino acids. The CDR3 region is CASSQVLLAGANTGELFF.

This clonotype shows up as medium-sized by frequency. CDR3 sequence reads: CASSSQLGQGAANVLTF. The chain joins TRBV5-5 to TRBJ2-6; absent DNA, TCRdb's TRBD1 call cannot be checked. Germline V gives CDR1 SGHKS, CDR2 YYEKEE (reference sequence). The length of the CDR3 is 17 residues.